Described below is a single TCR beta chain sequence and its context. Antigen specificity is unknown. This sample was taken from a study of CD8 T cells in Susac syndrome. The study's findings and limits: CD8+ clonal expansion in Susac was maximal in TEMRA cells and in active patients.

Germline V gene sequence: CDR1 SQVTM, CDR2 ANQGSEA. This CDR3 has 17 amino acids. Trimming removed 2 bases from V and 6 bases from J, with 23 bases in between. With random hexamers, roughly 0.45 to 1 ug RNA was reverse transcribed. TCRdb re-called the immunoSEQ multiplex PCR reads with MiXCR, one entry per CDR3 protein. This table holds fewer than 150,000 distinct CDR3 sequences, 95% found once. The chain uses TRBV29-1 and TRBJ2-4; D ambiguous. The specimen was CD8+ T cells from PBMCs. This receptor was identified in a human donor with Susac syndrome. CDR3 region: CSVEMTSVIPPRNIQYF. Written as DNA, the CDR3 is TGCAGCGTTGAAATGACGTCCGTTATCCCTCCTCGAAACATTCAGTACTTC.